These 2 T cell receptor beta chains were sequenced from one sample in a study of Graves' ophthalmopathy and Graves' hyperthyroidism. Researchers took RNA transcripts and amplified TCR beta CDR3 regions from them. Second-round multiplex PCR came after a first-round RT-PCR that employed HTBI primers. TCRdb processed the multiplex PCR reads anew with MiXCR; each CDR3 protein has one entry. The profile shows around 1,000,000 distinct CDR3 sequences, about 36% of them singletons. The sequenced material came from peripheral blood or thyroid tissue (not recorded which). These receptors were collected from an adult man with Graves' hyperthyroidism.

Many counts were recorded for this clonotype. The chain uses TRBV10-3 and TRBJ2-7; 9 nucleotides agree with TRBD1. V was clipped by 6 bases and J by 2 bases; unmatched bases: 8. Germline V CDR1 and CDR2: ENHRY, SYGVKD. The CDR3 loop spans 15 amino acids. The CDR3 DNA reads TGTGCCATCAGGGGGACAGGGCGAGGTACCTACGAGCAGTACTTC. Translating gives CAIRGTGRGTYEQYF.

This clonotype was observed a handful of times. The CDR3 DNA sequence: TGTGCCAGCAGCCAACCCGGACAGCACACTGAAGCTTTCTTT. Translating it yields CASSQPGQHTEAFF. V is TRBV5-5 and J is TRBJ1-1; maybe TRBD1 (6 bases). V was trimmed by 4 bases and J by 3 bases, leaving 13 bases between them. The CDR3 sequence is 14 residues long. Germline loops: CDR1 SGHKS, CDR2 YYEKEE (reference sequence).